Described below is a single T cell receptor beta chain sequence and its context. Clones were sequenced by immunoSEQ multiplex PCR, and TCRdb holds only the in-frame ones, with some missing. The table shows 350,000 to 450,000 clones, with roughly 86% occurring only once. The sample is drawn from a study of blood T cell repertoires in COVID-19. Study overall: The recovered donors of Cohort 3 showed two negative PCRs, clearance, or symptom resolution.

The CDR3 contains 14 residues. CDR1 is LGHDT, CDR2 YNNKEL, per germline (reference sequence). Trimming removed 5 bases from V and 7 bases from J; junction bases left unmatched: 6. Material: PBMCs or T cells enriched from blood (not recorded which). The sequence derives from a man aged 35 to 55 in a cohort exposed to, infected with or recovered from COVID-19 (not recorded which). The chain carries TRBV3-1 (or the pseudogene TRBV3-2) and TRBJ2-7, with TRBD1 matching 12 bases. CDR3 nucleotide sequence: TGTGCCAGCAGCTCCGGGACAGGGGGCAATGAGCAGTACTTC. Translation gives CASSSGTGGNEQYF.